This TCR beta chain was sequenced for a study of radiotherapy plus CTLA-4 blockade in lung cancer. The junction had 4 bases not matched to a gene; V was cut back by 6 bases and J by 0 bases. The CDR3 has 15 amino acids. Germline CDR1 reads KGHSH; CDR2 reads LQKENI. Sequenced by immunoSEQ multiplex PCR; TCRdb stores in-frame clones only, minus some. The sample consists of 43,000 or so clones, around 63% of them appearing once. The clonotype comes from a human donor with non-small cell lung cancer who had a partial response to radiotherapy plus ipilimumab. Sequenced material: peripheral blood, taken from a patient treated with radiotherapy plus ipilimumab. The chain is built from TRBV18 and TRBJ1-3, with 8 positions matching TRBD1. DNA for the CDR3: TGTGCCAGCTCTGGGACAGGTCGCTCTGGAAACACCATATATTTT. It specifies CASSGTGRSGNTIYF.